These 12 T cell receptor beta chains were all obtained from the same sample, sequenced in a study of cytomegalovirus exposure and HLA in healthy donors. Repertoires were generated with immunoSEQ multiplex PCR, while TCRdb's copy carries only in-frame clones and drops some. Seen here are 200,000 to 300,000 clones, 90% observed once, and the top ten hold just over 3%. Specimen: PBMCs. The receptors originated from a woman in her twenties or thirties in good health and CMV-seronegative.

V is TRBV6-1 and J is TRBJ2-7; TRBD1 or TRBD2 may be the D gene (5 bases each). V lost 1 base to trimming and J lost 5 bases, with 15 bases between them. The CDR3 is 15 amino acids. The germline gives CDR1 MNHNS, CDR2 SASEGT. DNA for the CDR3: TGTGCCAGCAGTGAAGTGAGGGGCCGGGGCGACGAGCAGTACTTC. This codes for CASSEVRGRGDEQYF.

The rearrangement links TRBV29-1 to TRBJ2-3, with 9 bases identical to TRBD1. The germline CDR1 and CDR2 sequences are SQVTM and ANQGSEA. J gave up 4 bases and V 5 bases, and 7 bases lay outside the gene matches. The length of the CDR3 is 14 residues. The CDR3 spells CSVSRDRASDTQYF. The CDR3, as DNA: TGCAGCGTTAGTCGGGACAGGGCATCAGATACGCAGTATTTT.

This clone was recorded once. The chain combines TRBV30 with TRBJ1-1, with D unclear. The CDR3 is made up of 12 amino acids. V was clipped by 3 bases and J by 1 base, with 6 bases between them. The germline V gene encodes CDR1 GTSNPN and CDR2 SVGIG (reference sequence). CDR3 amino acids: CAWRIQNTEAFF. CDR3 bases: TGTGCCTGGAGAATCCAGAACACTGAAGCTTTCTTT.

This chain uses TRBV2 with TRBJ1-5; D is undetermined. The CDR3 consists of 13 residues. V was clipped by 6 bases and J by 0 bases, with 6 bases between them. Germline CDR1 is SNHLY and CDR2 is FYNNEI. CDR3 residues: CASRDGSNQPQHF. CDR3 DNA: TGTGCCAGCAGGGACGGTAGCAATCAGCCCCAGCATTTT.

This chain uses TRBV4-1 with TRBJ2-1; 9 bases line up with TRBD2. Germline assignment: CDR1 MGHRA and CDR2 YSYEKL. J lost 0 bases, V lost 10 bases, and 16 bases had no gene match. The CDR3 totals 18 residues. The CDR3 DNA sequence: TGCGCCACTTCCCCTCACGTAGCGGGAGATGTCTCCTACAATGAGCAGTTCTTC. Its translation: CATSPHVAGDVSYNEQFF.

V gene TRBV7-6 combines with J gene TRBJ1-3, with D possibly being TRBD1 (5 bases). This CDR3 is 15 amino acids long. Trimming left V 5 bases short and J 2 bases short, with 13 bases between. CDR1 and CDR2 from the germline V gene are SGHVS and FNYEAQ. The CDR3 DNA follows: TGTGCCAGCAGCCCAAGGAAGGGGACTGGAAACACCATATATTTT. Its protein product is CASSPRKGTGNTIYF.

The chain recombines TRBV7-9 with TRBJ2-1; 13 bases are a match to TRBD2. V lost 1 base to trimming and J lost 1 base; unmatched junction nucleotides: 4. Germline V gene data show CDR1 as SEHNR and CDR2 as FQNEAQ (reference sequence). The CDR3 is 18 residues long. The CDR3 protein is CASSLVRTSGSSYNEQFF. In DNA, the CDR3 is TGTGCCAGCAGCTTAGTACGGACTAGCGGGAGTTCCTACAATGAGCAGTTCTTC.

The chain links TRBV15 to TRBJ2-6, with 8 bases fitting TRBD1. CDR1 is LNHNV, CDR2 YYDKDF, per germline (reference sequence). J was trimmed by 3 bases and V by 5 bases; bases with no gene match: 6. The CDR3 sequence is 16 residues long. CDR3 amino acids: CATSADRAGGANVLTF. CDR3 coding DNA: TGTGCCACCAGCGCGGACAGGGCGGGTGGGGCCAACGTCCTGACTTTC.

The V and J genes are TRBV9 and TRBJ2-4; 8 bases map to TRBD2. The V gene end was trimmed by 0 bases and the J gene end by 5 bases; junction bases not matched to a gene: 7. From germline, CDR1 is SGDLS and CDR2 YYNGEE. The CDR3 length is 16 residues. DNA of the CDR3: TGTGCCAGCAGCGTAGGAAATAGCGGGAACCAAAACATTCAGTACTTC. Its translation is CASSVGNSGNQNIQYF.

Only one count was recorded for this clone. The rearrangement joins TRBV5-1 to TRBJ2-2; 10 nucleotides line up with TRBD2. The CDR3 sequence is 15 residues long. Unmatched junction bases numbered 5, after V lost 1 base and J lost 8 bases. Germline V CDR1 and CDR2: SGHRS, YFSETQ. DNA of the CDR3: TGCGCCAGCAGCTTGCCTAGCGGGAGATATGGGGAGCTGTTTTTT. It translates to CASSLPSGRYGELFF.

This clone was recorded only once. This rearrangement joins TRBV5-1 to TRBJ2-2; D gene uncertain. In germline, CDR1 is SGHRS, CDR2 YFSETQ. Trimming stripped 2 bases from V and 2 bases from J, with 13 bases between. The CDR3 has 16 amino acids. This CDR3 is CASSLGRRPNTGELFF. In DNA form, the CDR3 reads TGCGCCAGCAGCTTAGGTCGGCGTCCTAACACCGGGGAGCTGTTTTTT.

The chain carries TRBV19 and TRBJ2-7, with D perhaps matching TRBD1 or TRBD2 (5 bases each). The V gene lost 9 bases and the J gene lost 2 bases, with 20 bases spanning the gap. The germline V gene encodes CDR1 LNHDA and CDR2 SQIVND (reference sequence). The CDR3 spans 15 residues. The CDR3 sequence is CASNFGAGKPYEQYF. Here the CDR3 DNA reads TGTGCCAGCAACTTCGGGGCAGGGAAACCCTACGAGCAGTACTTC.